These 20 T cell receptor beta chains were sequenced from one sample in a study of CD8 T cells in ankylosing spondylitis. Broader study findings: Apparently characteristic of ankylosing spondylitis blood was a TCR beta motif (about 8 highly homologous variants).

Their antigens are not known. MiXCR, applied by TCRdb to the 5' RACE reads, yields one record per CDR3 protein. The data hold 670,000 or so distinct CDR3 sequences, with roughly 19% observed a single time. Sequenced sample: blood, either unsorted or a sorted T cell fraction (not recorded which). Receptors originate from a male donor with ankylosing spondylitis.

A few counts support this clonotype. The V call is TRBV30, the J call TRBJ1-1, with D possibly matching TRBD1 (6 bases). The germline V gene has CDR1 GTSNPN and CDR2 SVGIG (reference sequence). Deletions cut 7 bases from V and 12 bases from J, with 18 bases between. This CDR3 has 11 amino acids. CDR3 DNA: TGTGCCTCGCAAGCGGGACACAGTCCTTTCTTT. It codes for CASQAGHSPFF.

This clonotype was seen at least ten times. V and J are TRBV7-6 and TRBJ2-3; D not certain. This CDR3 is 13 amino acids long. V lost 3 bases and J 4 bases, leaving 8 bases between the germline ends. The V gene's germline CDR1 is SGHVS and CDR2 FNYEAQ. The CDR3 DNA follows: TGTGCCAGCAGCTTCTCTGCGGCAGATACGCAGTATTTT. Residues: CASSFSAADTQYF.

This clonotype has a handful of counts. The CDR3 DNA is TGTGCCAGCAGCCAACAGGGACATCTAAACTACGAGCAGTACTTC. Translating gives CASSQQGHLNYEQYF. V is TRBV6-1 and J is TRBJ2-7, with D possibly matching TRBD1 (6 bases). V lost 6 bases, J lost 3 bases, and 18 bases lay in between. Per germline, CDR1 MNHNS and CDR2 SASEGT. The CDR3 runs to 15 residues.

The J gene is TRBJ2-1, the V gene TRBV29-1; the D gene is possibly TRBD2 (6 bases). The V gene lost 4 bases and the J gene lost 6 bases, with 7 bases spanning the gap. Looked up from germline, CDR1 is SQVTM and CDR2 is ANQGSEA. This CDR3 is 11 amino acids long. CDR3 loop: CSVGGLNEQFF. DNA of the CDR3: TGCAGCGTTGGGGGACTCAATGAGCAGTTCTTC.

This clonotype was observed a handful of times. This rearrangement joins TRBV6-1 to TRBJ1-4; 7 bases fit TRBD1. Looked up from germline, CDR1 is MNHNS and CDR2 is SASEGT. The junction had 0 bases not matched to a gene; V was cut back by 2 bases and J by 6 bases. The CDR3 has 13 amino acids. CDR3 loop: CASSEQGDEKLFF. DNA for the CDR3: TGTGCCAGCAGTGAACAGGGGGATGAAAAACTGTTTTTT.

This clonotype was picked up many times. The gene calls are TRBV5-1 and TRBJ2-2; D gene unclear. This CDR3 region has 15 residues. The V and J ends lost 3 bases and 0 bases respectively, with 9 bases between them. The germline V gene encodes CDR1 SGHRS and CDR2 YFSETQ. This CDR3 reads CASSSRPTNTGELFF. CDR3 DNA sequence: TGCGCCAGCAGCTCGAGGCCGACGAACACCGGGGAGCTGTTTTTT.

CDR3 residues: CSASRTVFEQYF. DNA for the CDR3: TGCAGTGCTTCCCGGACTGTGTTTGAGCAGTACTTC. The chain links TRBV20-1 to TRBJ2-7, with D possibly being TRBD2 (5 bases). Trimming took 5 bases from V and 7 from J, leaving 15 bases between them. This CDR3 contains 12 residues. The germline gives CDR1 DFQATT, CDR2 SNEGSKA (reference sequence).

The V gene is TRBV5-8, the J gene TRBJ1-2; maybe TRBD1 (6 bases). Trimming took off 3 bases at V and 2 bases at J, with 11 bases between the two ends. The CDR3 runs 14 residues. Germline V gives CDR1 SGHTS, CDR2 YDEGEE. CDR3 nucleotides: TGTGCCAGCAGCTGGGGGGACACGAACTATGGCTACACCTTC. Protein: CASSWGDTNYGYTF.

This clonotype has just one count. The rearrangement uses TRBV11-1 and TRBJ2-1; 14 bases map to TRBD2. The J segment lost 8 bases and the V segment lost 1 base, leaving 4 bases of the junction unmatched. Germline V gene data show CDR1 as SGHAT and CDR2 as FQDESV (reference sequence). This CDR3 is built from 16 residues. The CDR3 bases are TGTGCCAGCAGCTTAGGACTAGCGGGAGGGGGGCATGAGCAGTTCTTC. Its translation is CASSLGLAGGGHEQFF.

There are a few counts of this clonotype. CDR3 sequence reads: CASSLNLMGEQFF. In DNA, the CDR3 is TGCGCCAGCAGCTTGAACCTCATGGGTGAGCAGTTCTTC. The rearrangement links TRBV5-1 to TRBJ2-1; no definite D call. The germline V and J ends were trimmed by 1 base and 9 bases, with 11 bases remaining between them. Germline CDR1 is SGHRS and CDR2 is YFSETQ. This CDR3 has 13 residues.

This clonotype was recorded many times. In nucleotides, the CDR3 is TGTGCCAGCACCACCACTAGCCGTAGCACAGATACGCAGTATTTT. Translated, it gives CASTTTSRSTDTQYF. The chain uses TRBV12-3 or TRBV12-4 and TRBJ2-3, with a tentative D call TRBD2 (6 bases). The CDR3 is 15 residues long. Between the trimmed V and J ends, which lost 7 bases and 0 bases, there was a span of 14 bases.

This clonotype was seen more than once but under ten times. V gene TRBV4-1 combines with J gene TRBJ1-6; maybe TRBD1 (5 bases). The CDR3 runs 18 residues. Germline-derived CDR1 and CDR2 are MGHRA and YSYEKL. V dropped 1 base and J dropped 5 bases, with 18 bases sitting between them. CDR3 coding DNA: TGCGCCAGCAGCCAAGGAGACAGACTGATAAAAGATAATTCACCCCTCCACTTT. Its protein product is CASSQGDRLIKDNSPLHF.

The chain's CDR3 is CASSLRSSGRKETQYF. Here the CDR3 DNA reads TGTGCCAGCAGTTTACGGTCTAGCGGGAGAAAAGAGACCCAGTACTTC. This rearrangement joins TRBV12-3 or TRBV12-4 to TRBJ2-5; 10 bases fit TRBD2. There are 16 residues in the CDR3. Trimming at V came to 2 bases and at J to 3 bases, leaving 6 bases not matched to a gene.

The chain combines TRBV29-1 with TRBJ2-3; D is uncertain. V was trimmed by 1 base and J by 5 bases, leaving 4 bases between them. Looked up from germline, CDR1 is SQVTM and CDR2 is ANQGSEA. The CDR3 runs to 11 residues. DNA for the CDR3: TGCAGCGTTGAAGGTCTAGATACGCAGTATTTT. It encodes CSVEGLDTQYF.

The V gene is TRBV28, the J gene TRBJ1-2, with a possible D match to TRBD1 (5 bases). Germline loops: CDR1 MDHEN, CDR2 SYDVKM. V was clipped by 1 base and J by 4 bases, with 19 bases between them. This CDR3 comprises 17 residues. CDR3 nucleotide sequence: TGTGCCAGCAGTTTATTTCTTCGCGGGGCGCGTGGCTATGGCTACACCTTC. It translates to CASSLFLRGARGYGYTF.

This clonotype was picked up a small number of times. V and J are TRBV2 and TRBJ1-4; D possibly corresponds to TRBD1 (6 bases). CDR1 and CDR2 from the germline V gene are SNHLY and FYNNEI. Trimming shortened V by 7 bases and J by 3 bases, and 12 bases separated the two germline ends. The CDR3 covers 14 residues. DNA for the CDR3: TGTGCCAGCATCGGGACACGCTCTAATGAAAAACTGTTTTTT. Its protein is CASIGTRSNEKLFF.

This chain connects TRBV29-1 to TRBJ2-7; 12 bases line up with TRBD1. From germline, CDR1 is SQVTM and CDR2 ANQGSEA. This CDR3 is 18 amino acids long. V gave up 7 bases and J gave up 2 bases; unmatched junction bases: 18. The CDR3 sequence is CSARMGQGAPRTPYEQYF. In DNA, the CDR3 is TGCAGCGCCCGAATGGGACAGGGGGCGCCTCGAACCCCCTACGAGCAGTACTTC.

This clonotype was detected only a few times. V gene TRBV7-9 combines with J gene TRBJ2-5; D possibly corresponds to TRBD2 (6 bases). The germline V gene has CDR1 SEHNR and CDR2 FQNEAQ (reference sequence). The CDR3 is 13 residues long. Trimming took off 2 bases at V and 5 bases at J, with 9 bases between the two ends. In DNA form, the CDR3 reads TGTGCCAGCAGCTTAATCGGGAGTGAGACCCAGTACTTC. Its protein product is CASSLIGSETQYF.

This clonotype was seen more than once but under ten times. CDR3 sequence: CASSVATGPRGNEQFF. DNA for the CDR3: TGTGCCAGCAGCGTAGCTACGGGGCCGCGAGGCAATGAGCAGTTCTTC. The genes are TRBV9 and TRBJ2-1, with D possibly called TRBD1 or TRBD2 (5 bases each). The CDR3 loop spans 16 amino acids. Germline V gene sequence: CDR1 SGDLS, CDR2 YYNGEE. V lost 0 bases and J lost 6, with 16 bases in between.

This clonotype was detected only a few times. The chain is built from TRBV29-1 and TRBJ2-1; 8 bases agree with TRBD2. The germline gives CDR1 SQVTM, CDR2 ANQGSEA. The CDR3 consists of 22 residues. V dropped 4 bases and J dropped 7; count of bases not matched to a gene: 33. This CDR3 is CSVVGRAEVSKVTGGPENEQFF. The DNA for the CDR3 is TGCAGCGTTGTGGGGCGGGCGGAAGTTTCTAAGGTGACGGGAGGGCCGGAGAATGAGCAGTTCTTC.